The rows below give T cell receptor beta chains drawn from one sample of a study of T cell repertoires in cytomegalovirus infection. Their antigens remain unidentified. TCRdb called the reads again in MiXCR, with one record for every CDR3 protein. This sample has approximately 110,000 distinct CDR3 sequences, with over 25% found just once. The source was CD8+ T cells from cultured PBMCs, collected from culture after CMV antigen stimulation. The receptors were sampled from a human donor in good health (CMV status not recorded). Some clones in this sample may be carry-over from other donors' samples. Each CDR3 is given with its conserved first and last residue. A D gene is named only where the DNA matches it firmly. Clone size is given for some rows only: seen once, a few or many times, or a class if the clone is expanded.

>TRBD1|TRBV5-1|TRBJ1-6|NA
CASSLGTGLQSPLHF
TGCGCCAGCAGCTTGGGGACAGGGTTACAGTCACCCCTCCACTTT
>NA|TRBV7-9|TRBJ1-1|NA
CASSLLDGQNTEAFF
TGTGCCAGCAGCTTATTGGACGGGCAGAACACTGAAGCTTTCTTT
>NA|TRBV6-5|TRBJ2-1|NA
CASSLSGTGLNEQFF
TGTGCCAGCAGTTTGTCCGGGACGGGTCTTAATGAGCAGTTCTTC
>NA|TRBV7-2|TRBJ2-2|NA
CASSPPTGELFF
TGTGCCAGCAGCCCCCCCACCGGGGAGCTGTTTTTT
>NA|TRBV6-1|TRBJ2-6|many
CASSWQGSGANVLTF
TGTGCCAGCAGTTGGCAGGGATCTGGGGCCAACGTCCTGACTTTC
>TRBD2|TRBV7-2|TRBJ2-5|NA
CASTPLPGGETQYF
TGTGCCAGCACCCCGTTACCGGGAGGAGAGACCCAGTACTTC
>NA|TRBV7-9|TRBJ2-5|many
CASSPAGEETQYF
TGTGCCAGCAGCCCGGCCGGGGAGGAGACCCAGTACTTC
>TRBD2|TRBV25-1|TRBJ2-1|few
CASSALAGVSYNEQFF
TGTGCCAGCAGTGCGTTGGCGGGGGTTTCCTACAATGAGCAGTTCTTC
>TRBD2|TRBV11-2|TRBJ2-1|NA
CASSLAGAGGIYEQFF
TGTGCCAGCAGCTTAGCTGGGGCGGGGGGGATATATGAGCAGTTCTTC
>NA|TRBV19|TRBJ1-1|NA
CASIDRRHGWNTEAFF
TGTGCCAGTATCGACCGTCGACACGGTTGGAACACTGAAGCTTTCTTT
>NA|TRBV27|TRBJ2-7|NA
CASSSGPVSYEQYF
TGTGCCAGCAGTTCGGGACCAGTATCCTACGAGCAGTACTTC
>NA|TRBV11-1|TRBJ1-1|NA
CASSLGGTAAFF
TGTGCCAGCAGCTTAGGAGGGACGGCGGCTTTCTTT
>NA|TRBV27|TRBJ2-2|many
CASSPFDTGELFF
TGTGCCAGCAGTCCGTTTGACACCGGGGAGCTGTTTTTT
>TRBD2|TRBV7-2|TRBJ2-7|few
CASSLTGGGSYEQYF
TGTGCCAGCAGCTTAACGGGCGGGGGCTCCTACGAGCAGTACTTC
>NA|TRBV6-5|TRBJ1-6|NA
CASSYLGASSSPLHF
TGTGCCAGCAGTTACTTGGGGGCAAGTAGTTCACCCCTCCACTTT
>TRBD1|TRBV7-9|TRBJ1-2|few
CASSLDGQGDGYTF
TGTGCCAGCAGCTTAGATGGACAGGGAGATGGCTACACCTTC
>NA|TRBV5-1|TRBJ2-7|many
CASSDERISYEQYF
TGCGCCAGCAGCGACGAACGAATTTCCTACGAGCAGTACTTC
>NA|TRBV4-1|TRBJ1-5|NA
CASSQGQGPNQPQHF
TGCGCCAGCAGCCAAGGGCAGGGCCCAAATCAGCCCCAGCATTTT
>NA|TRBV12-3/TRBV12-4|TRBJ2-1|NA
CASSLRGFGEQFF
TGTGCCAGCAGTTTAAGGGGTTTCGGTGAGCAGTTCTTC